These 12 T cell receptor beta chains were all obtained from the same sample, sequenced in a study of identical twins. TCRdb reprocessed the 5' RACE reads with MiXCR, giving one entry per CDR3 protein. The sample contains roughly 1.6 million distinct CDR3 sequences, less than 40% of which appear only once. Sequenced: cord blood. The receptors originated from a newborn girl in good health.

The chain recombines TRBV7-9 with TRBJ2-3; 7 bases fit TRBD1. The CDR3 sequence is 18 residues long. J was trimmed by 6 bases and V by 2 bases; bases with no gene match: 17. CDR1 is SEHNR, CDR2 FQNEAQ, per germline (reference sequence). The CDR3 here is CASSLMEFVGQRGDTQYF. The CDR3 nucleotides are TGTGCCAGCAGCTTAATGGAGTTCGTGGGACAGAGGGGGGATACGCAGTATTTT.

The rearrangement uses TRBV28 and TRBJ1-1, with unresolved D. The V end was cut by 3 bases, the J end by 2 bases, with 10 bases between. Germline assignment: CDR1 MDHEN and CDR2 SYDVKM. This CDR3 is 14 amino acids long. Here the CDR3 reads CASSFARVNTEAFF. The CDR3, as DNA: TGTGCCAGCAGTTTCGCAAGGGTCAACACTGAAGCTTTCTTT.

This rearrangement joins TRBV28 to TRBJ2-1, with 9 bases identical to TRBD1. Germline CDR1 is MDHEN and CDR2 is SYDVKM. J lost 2 bases, V lost 6 bases, and 5 bases had no gene match. This CDR3 spans 15 amino acids. The CDR3 region has the DNA TGTGCCAGCAGCCCCGGGACAGGGACCTACAATGAGCAGTTCTTC. Translated, it gives CASSPGTGTYNEQFF.

V and J are TRBV7-8 and TRBJ2-3; TRBD2 matches at 7 bases. V was clipped by 4 bases and J by 0 bases; unmatched bases: 10. From germline, CDR1 is SGHVS and CDR2 FQNEAQ. CDR3 size: 17 residues. The CDR3 bases are TGTGCCAGCAGCTGGAGACCGGGACTACTAAGCACAGATACGCAGTATTTT. Protein: CASSWRPGLLSTDTQYF. Combining the CDR3 with reference TRBV7-8 and TRBJ2-3 gives the whole variable domain GAGVSQSPRYKVAKRGQDVALRCDPISGHVSLFWYQQALGQGPEFLTYFQNEAQLDKSGLPSDRFFAERPEGSVSTLKIQRTQQEDSAVYLCASSWRPGLLSTDTQYFGPGTRLTVL.

This chain's CDR3 is CASRVLAGYNEQFF. CDR3 DNA sequence: TGTGCCAGCAGGGTGCTAGCGGGTTACAATGAGCAGTTCTTC. The J gene is TRBJ2-1, the V gene TRBV2; 8 bases match TRBD2. Germline V gives CDR1 SNHLY, CDR2 FYNNEI. The CDR3 loop spans 14 amino acids. The ends lost 6 bases at V and 4 bases at J; junction bases unmatched: 5.

The chain recombines TRBV10-3 with TRBJ1-2; D is possibly TRBD1 (5 bases). Trimming cost V 3 bases and J 3 bases, with 17 bases left between them. The CDR3 consists of 16 residues. From germline, CDR1 is ENHRY and CDR2 SYGVKD. This CDR3 reads CAISETSQGRHYGYTF. CDR3 DNA sequence: TGTGCCATCAGTGAAACGAGCCAGGGCCGACACTATGGCTACACCTTC.

A remark on this clonotype: Possible read error: a much larger clone is one base away. V is TRBV10-3 and J is TRBJ2-3; TRBD2 matches 9 bases. Germline assignment: CDR1 ENHRY and CDR2 SYGVKD. The CDR3 extends over 15 amino acids. The CDR3 loop is CAISGTSEAPDAQYF. The DNA for the CDR3 is TGTGCCATCAGTGGGACTAGCGAAGCACCAGATGCGCAGTATTTT.

Only a few counts were recorded for this clonotype. V usage is TRBV27 and J usage is TRBJ1-2; TRBD1 is a possible D gene (6 bases). Trimming stripped 2 bases from V and 8 bases from J, with 12 bases between. From germline, CDR1 is MNHEY and CDR2 SMNVEV (reference sequence). This CDR3 contains 13 residues. The CDR3 reads CASSLAAGVGYTF. The DNA of the CDR3 is TGTGCCAGCAGTTTAGCGGCAGGGGTCGGCTACACCTTC.

This clonotype was observed many times. V usage is TRBV20-1 and J usage is TRBJ2-7; D ambiguous. The CDR3 extends over 12 amino acids. The V gene's germline CDR1 is DFQATT and CDR2 SNEGSKA (reference sequence). The V end was cut by 4 bases, the J end by 11 bases, with 18 bases between. The CDR3 sequence: CSATGPLLRKYF. The CDR3 DNA sequence: TGCAGTGCTACCGGGCCTCTCCTACGAAAGTACTTC.

The rearrangement links TRBV27 to TRBJ1-5; no reliable D call. V lost 2 bases and J lost 2, with 13 bases in between. The CDR3 spans 16 residues. Germline values: CDR1 MNHEY, CDR2 SMNVEV (reference sequence). CDR3 region: CASSLRGLGGNQPQHF. The DNA for the CDR3 is TGTGCCAGCAGTTTAAGAGGGTTAGGAGGCAATCAGCCCCAGCATTTT.

Regarding this clonotype: In this CDR3 the conserved last residue, phenylalanine or tryptophan, is missing, so a read error is likely. The chain joins TRBV4-2 to TRBJ2-1; D is unclear. The germline V gene has CDR1 LGHNA and CDR2 YNFKEQ. V lost 3 bases and J lost 2, with 2 bases in between. CDR3 length: 12 amino acids. Here the CDR3 DNA reads TGTGCCAGCAGCCAGCCCTACAATGAGCAGTTCGTC. Translating gives CASSQPYNEQFV.

The chain carries TRBV12-3 or TRBV12-4 and TRBJ2-3; 8 nucleotides align to TRBD1. This CDR3 is 16 amino acids long. The V and J ends lost 6 bases and 4 bases, in that order; junction bases with no gene match: 12. The CDR3 spells CASSPFPDRASDTQYF. In DNA, the CDR3 is TGTGCCAGCAGCCCCTTCCCGGACAGGGCCTCAGATACGCAGTATTTT.